The 29 T cell receptor beta chains in this list originate from one sample, sequenced in a study of blood T cell repertoires in COVID-19. Repertoires were generated with immunoSEQ multiplex PCR, while TCRdb's copy carries only in-frame clones and drops some. The sample records about 130,000 clones, approximately 81% being singletons. The sample comprised peripheral blood. Receptors were obtained from a man in his 60s with acute or convalescent COVID-19.

The rearrangement links TRBV19 to TRBJ2-3; 9 nucleotides align to TRBD1. Trimming cost V 10 bases and J 3 bases; bases outside gene matches: 2. CDR3 size: 12 residues. Germline V gene data show CDR1 as LNHDA and CDR2 as SQIVND (reference sequence). CDR3 nucleotides: TGTGCCACCGGACAGGGGACAGATACGCAGTATTTT. This translates into CATGQGTDTQYF.

The chain carries TRBV5-6 and TRBJ1-4; TRBD1 agrees at 7 bases. J lost 12 bases, V lost 1 base, and 3 bases had no gene match. The CDR3 loop spans 12 amino acids. Germline-derived CDR1 and CDR2 are SGHDT and YYEEEE. The CDR3 sequence: CASSLWTGQLFF. In nucleotides, the CDR3 is TGTGCCAGCAGCTTGTGGACAGGACAACTGTTTTTT.

The chain links TRBV7-2 to TRBJ2-1; D is perhaps TRBD2 (6 bases). The ends were cut back, 9 bases at V and 9 bases at J, with 18 bases in the middle. Germline CDR1 reads SGHTA; CDR2 reads FQGNSA. The CDR3 sequence is 13 residues long. The CDR3 loop is CASARRGSTEQFF. The CDR3 DNA sequence: TGTGCCAGTGCAAGGCGGGGAAGCACTGAGCAGTTCTTC.

The chain is built from TRBV21-1 and TRBJ1-3; the D call of TRBD1 is as the table states it, not checked on the DNA. TRBV21-1 corresponds to a pseudogene. The CDR3 is 21 residues long. CDR3 in amino acids: CASSKSNGAGSPMASGNTIYF. CDR3 nucleotide sequence: TGTGCCAGCAGCAAGTCGAATGGGGCTGGCAGTCCTATGGCCTCTGGAAACACCATATATTTT.

The J gene is TRBJ1-5, the V gene TRBV10-1, with 7 bases matching TRBD1. Germline V gene lookup returns CDR1 WNHNN and CDR2 SYGVQD (reference sequence). V lost 0 bases, J lost 6 bases, and 5 bases stayed unmatched. There are 15 residues in the CDR3. In DNA form, the CDR3 reads TGCGCCAGCAGTGAGTCGGCAGGGGGAGTTCAGCCCCAGCATTTT. This sequence encodes CASSESAGGVQPQHF.

The chain joins TRBV6-6 to TRBJ1-2, with 9 nucleotides matching TRBD1. CDR1 MNHNY and CDR2 SVGAGI come from the germline V gene (reference sequence). V shed 8 bases, J shed 2 bases, and the junction held 3 bases outside the gene matches. CDR3 size: 13 residues. CDR3 region: CASRDRENYGYTF. DNA for the CDR3: TGTGCCAGCCGGGACAGGGAGAACTATGGCTACACCTTC.

This clone showed up just once. The chain is built from TRBV27 and TRBJ2-4; TRBD1 might be the D (6 bases). The CDR3 has 13 amino acids. V was shortened by 3 bases and J by 10 bases, with 13 bases between the two germline ends. Germline lookup yields CDR1 MNHEY and CDR2 SMNVEV (reference sequence). The CDR3 protein is CASSFGDKAIQYF. CDR3 nucleotide sequence: TGTGCCAGCAGTTTCGGGGACAAGGCTATTCAGTACTTC.

The chain has TRBV24-1 and TRBJ1-6; D not certain. This CDR3 has 13 residues. The ends were cut back, 3 bases at V and 7 bases at J, with 6 bases in the middle. Germline CDR1 KGHDR, CDR2 SFDVKD. The CDR3 spells CATSDTGNSPLHF. CDR3 bases: TGTGCCACCAGTGATACGGGGAATTCACCCCTCCACTTT.

V usage is TRBV7-8 and J usage is TRBJ2-7, with TRBD1 matching over 10 bases. J was trimmed by 6 bases and V by 5 bases; bases with no gene match: 13. CDR1 SGHVS and CDR2 FQNEAQ come from the germline V gene. The CDR3 contains 16 residues. CDR3 DNA: TGTGCCAGCAGCCAGAGGAAGGGACAGGGGAGAGGCGAGCAGTACTTC. Protein product: CASSQRKGQGRGEQYF.

This clone was counted a few times. The chain couples TRBV5-6 to TRBJ1-1; maybe TRBD1 (5 bases). The V end lost 2 bases, the J end lost 5 bases, and 13 bases lay between the germline ends. The length of the CDR3 is 14 residues. Germline CDR1 reads SGHDT; CDR2 reads YYEEEE. CDR3 protein: CASSFGGGRTEAFF. The DNA for the CDR3 is TGTGCCAGCAGCTTCGGGGGAGGTAGGACTGAAGCTTTCTTT.

V is TRBV19 and J is TRBJ1-4, with 7 bases identical to TRBD1. Germline loops: CDR1 LNHDA, CDR2 SQIVND (reference sequence). The CDR3 is 16 residues long. The junction had 6 bases not matched to a gene; V was cut back by 4 bases and J by 1 base. The CDR3 is CASSRTRDRTNEKLFF. The CDR3 DNA reads as TGTGCCAGTAGTAGAACCCGGGACAGAACTAATGAAAAACTGTTTTTT.

The rearrangement uses TRBV14 and TRBJ2-3; D possibly corresponds to TRBD2 (6 bases). The CDR3 is made up of 12 amino acids. Germline loops: CDR1 SGHDN, CDR2 FVKESK. Trimming removed 1 base from V and 7 bases from J, with 6 bases in between. The CDR3 DNA is TGTGCCAGCAGCCAAGGGGACTATACGCAGTATTTT. Its translation: CASSQGDYTQYF.

V and J are TRBV24-1 and TRBJ1-6; a weak D match, TRBD1 (6 bases). This CDR3 spans 14 amino acids. Germline lookup yields CDR1 KGHDR and CDR2 SFDVKD. V lost 4 bases and J lost 5, with 8 bases in between. The CDR3 is CATSENRDNSPLHF. The CDR3 DNA follows: TGTGCCACCAGTGAAAACAGGGATAATTCACCCCTCCACTTT.

This clone was seen a handful of times. V gene TRBV4-1 combines with J gene TRBJ2-5; 9 nucleotides align to TRBD1. Germline CDR1 and CDR2: MGHRA and YSYEKL. CDR3 length: 16 residues. V trimming: 2 bases; J trimming: 5 bases; junction bases outside the gene matches: 9. The CDR3 loop reads CASSQLTGGQTETQYF. CDR3 coding DNA: TGCGCCAGCAGCCAATTGACAGGGGGACAGACCGAGACCCAGTACTTC.

On this clone itself: This may come from a read error, since a much larger clone is one base off. The CDR3 DNA follows: TGTGCCAGCAGCCCGGACAGGGGGCTCGAGCAGTACTTC. Translating it yields CASSPDRGLEQYF. The chain uses TRBV5-6 and TRBJ2-7; 11 bases line up with TRBD1. Germline-derived CDR1 and CDR2 are SGHDT and YYEEEE. The CDR3 is 13 amino acids. The J segment lost 6 bases and the V segment lost 4 bases, leaving 3 bases of the junction unmatched.

This clone occurred a few times. The CDR3 sequence is CASSYGRGNTDTQYF. For the CDR3, the DNA is TGTGCCAGCAGCTACGGGCGGGGGAATACAGATACGCAGTATTTT. The rearrangement uses TRBV6-6 and TRBJ2-3; 7 bases line up with TRBD2. The CDR3 has 15 residues. Unmatched junction bases numbered 9, after V lost 6 bases and J lost 3 bases. The V gene's germline CDR1 is MNHNY and CDR2 SVGAGI (reference sequence).

The rearrangement joins TRBV7-6 to TRBJ2-2; 9 bases agree with TRBD1. Germline V gene sequence: CDR1 SGHVS, CDR2 FNYEAQ. This CDR3 contains 13 residues. V lost 9 bases and J lost 5; bases outside the gene matches: 4. CDR3 sequence (DNA): TGTGCCAGTGCGACAGGGGGTACCGGGGAGCTGTTTTTT. Amino acids: CASATGGTGELFF.

V and J are TRBV9 and TRBJ1-5; 7 bases are shared with TRBD1. Germline loops: CDR1 SGDLS, CDR2 YYNGEE. The J segment lost 1 base and the V segment lost 3 bases, leaving 7 bases of the junction unmatched. The CDR3 runs 16 residues. CDR3 sequence (DNA): TGTGCCAGCAGCGAGGGGGCCGGGGGAAGCAATCAGCCCCAGCATTTT. The encoded protein is CASSEGAGGSNQPQHF.

This rearrangement joins TRBV5-4 to TRBJ2-2; 7 nucleotides agree with TRBD1. J gave up 3 bases and V 0 bases, and 2 bases lay outside the gene matches. In germline, CDR1 is SGHNT, CDR2 YYREEE (reference sequence). CDR3 length equals 15 residues. The CDR3 sequence is CASSLGGQYTGELFF. The CDR3, as DNA: TGTGCCAGCAGCTTGGGGGGACAGTACACCGGGGAGCTGTTTTTT.

V gene TRBV7-6 combines with J gene TRBJ2-7, with 12 bases that match TRBD2. The CDR3 sequence is 18 residues long. Germline V gene sequence: CDR1 SGHVS, CDR2 FNYEAQ. After removal of 5 bases from V and 0 bases from J, the junction contained 11 bases not matched to a gene. The CDR3 DNA follows: TGTGCCAGCAGCAAAGCCGGGACTAGCGGGCTCAGCTCCTACGAGCAGTACTTC. This codes for CASSKAGTSGLSSYEQYF.

This clone has just one count. In nucleotides, the CDR3 is TGTGCCAGCAGTTTATTAAATCCCAATGAGCAGTTCTTC. Encoded protein: CASSLLNPNEQFF. This chain joins TRBV12-3 or TRBV12-4 and TRBJ2-1, with D unresolved. The CDR3 has 13 residues. Trimming shortened V by 2 bases and J by 6 bases, and 8 bases separated the two germline ends.

The V call is TRBV28, the J call TRBJ1-5; D is possibly TRBD1 (6 bases). V shed 8 bases and J shed 3 bases, with 11 bases lying between them. The CDR3 is made up of 13 amino acids. The germline CDR1 and CDR2 sequences are MDHEN and SYDVKM. The CDR3, as DNA: TGTGCCAGCTGCAGGGGAAACAATCAGCCCCAGCATTTT. Its translation: CASCRGNNQPQHF.

With regard to this clone: This sample includes further DNA sequences coding for the same CDR3. This chain connects TRBV5-1 to TRBJ1-5; D perhaps matches TRBD1 (5 bases). Germline V CDR1 and CDR2: SGHRS, YFSETQ. Between the trimmed V and J ends, which lost 0 bases and 7 bases, there was a span of 8 bases. This CDR3 comprises 13 residues. DNA of the CDR3: TGCGCCAGCAGCTTGGGGCAGGGCCAGCCCCAGCATTTT. This gives the protein CASSLGQGQPQHF.

In its sample, this clone is medium-sized. This chain links TRBV7-7 with TRBJ2-7, with a possible D match to TRBD1 (6 bases). Germline assignment: CDR1 SSHAT and CDR2 FNYEAQ (reference sequence). Trimming cost V 6 bases and J 1 base, with 13 bases left between them. CDR3 length equals 14 residues. The CDR3 DNA follows: TGTGCCAGCAGTCCAGGGGAGCGGTCCTACGAGCAGTACTTC. This codes for CASSPGERSYEQYF.

The rearrangement joins TRBV30 to TRBJ2-7; TRBD2 agrees at 9 bases. The trim removed 3 bases at V and 5 bases at J, leaving 5 bases unmatched. Germline CDR1 GTSNPN, CDR2 SVGIG (reference sequence). The CDR3 totals 13 residues. CDR3 protein: CAWSGLARDEQYF. CDR3 DNA sequence: TGTGCCTGGAGCGGACTAGCGCGCGACGAGCAGTACTTC.

This sequence joins TRBV7-9 and TRBJ1-1; 7 positions agree with TRBD1. This CDR3 region has 14 residues. Germline V gene lookup returns CDR1 SEHNR and CDR2 FQNEAQ (reference sequence). V dropped 5 bases and J dropped 6; count of bases not matched to a gene: 9. In nucleotides, the CDR3 is TGTGCCAGCAGCCCCAGTACAGGGGCAGCTGAAGCTTTCTTT. Translated, it gives CASSPSTGAAEAFF.

The chain is built from TRBV7-9 and TRBJ1-2, with 8 bases matching TRBD1. The V segment lost 5 bases and the J segment 7 bases; nucleotides outside the gene matches: 12. CDR1 is SEHNR and CDR2 is FQNEAQ in the germline V gene (reference sequence). This CDR3 has 15 residues. CDR3 sequence (DNA): TGTGCCAGCAGCCCGACAGGGGAAGGTTTCGGTGGCTACACCTTC. Translation: CASSPTGEGFGGYTF.

The genes are TRBV27 and TRBJ1-1; D is possibly TRBD1 (5 bases). V lost 5 bases and J 1 base, leaving 14 bases between the germline ends. The CDR3 spans 15 residues. From germline, CDR1 is MNHEY and CDR2 SMNVEV (reference sequence). The CDR3 sequence is CASSTRRDWNTEAFF. CDR3 DNA: TGTGCCAGCAGTACTAGACGGGACTGGAACACTGAAGCTTTCTTT.

The V and J genes are TRBV27 and TRBJ1-4; D unresolved. Germline CDR1 and CDR2: MNHEY and SMNVEV (reference sequence). The CDR3 is 14 residues long. The V and J ends lost 3 bases and 0 bases respectively, with 5 bases between them. The CDR3 spells CASSLEATNEKLFF. CDR3 in DNA: TGTGCCAGCAGTTTGGAGGCAACTAATGAAAAACTGTTTTTT.